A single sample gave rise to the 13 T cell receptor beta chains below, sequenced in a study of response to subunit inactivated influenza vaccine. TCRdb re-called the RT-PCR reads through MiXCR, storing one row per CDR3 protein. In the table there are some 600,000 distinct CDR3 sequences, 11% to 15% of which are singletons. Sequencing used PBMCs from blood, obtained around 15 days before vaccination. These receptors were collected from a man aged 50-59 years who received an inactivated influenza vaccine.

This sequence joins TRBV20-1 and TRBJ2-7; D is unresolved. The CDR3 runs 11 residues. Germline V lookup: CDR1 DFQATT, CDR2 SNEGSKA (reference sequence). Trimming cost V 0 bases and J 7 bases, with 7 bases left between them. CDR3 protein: CSARDLSEQYF. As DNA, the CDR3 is TGCAGTGCTAGAGACCTTTCTGAGCAGTACTTC.

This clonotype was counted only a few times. CDR3 bases: TGTGCCAGCAGCTTTTCCTTCAGGGGTACTAGATCCAACACTGAAGCTTTCTTT. Its translation is CASSFSFRGTRSNTEAFF. The chain is built from TRBV5-6 and TRBJ1-1, with D perhaps matching TRBD1 (6 bases). CDR1 and CDR2 (germline): SGHDT, YYEEEE. V lost 2 bases, J lost 2 bases, and 22 bases lay in between. The length of the CDR3 is 18 residues.

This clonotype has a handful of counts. The CDR3: CASRILAGSYNEQFF. In DNA, the CDR3 is TGCGCCAGCAGGATACTAGCGGGGTCCTACAATGAGCAGTTCTTC. The rearrangement links TRBV4-1 to TRBJ2-1; 10 bases map to TRBD2. This CDR3 is 15 amino acids long. V lost 6 bases and J lost 1; bases outside the gene matches: 3. Germline lookup yields CDR1 MGHRA and CDR2 YSYEKL.

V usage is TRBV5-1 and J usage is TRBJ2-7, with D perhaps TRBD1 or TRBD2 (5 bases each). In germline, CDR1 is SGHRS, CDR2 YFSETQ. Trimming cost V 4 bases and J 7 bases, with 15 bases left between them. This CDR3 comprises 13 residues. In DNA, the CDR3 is TGCGCCAGCAGCCCCCGGGACGGCCGTGAGCAGTACTTC. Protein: CASSPRDGREQYF.

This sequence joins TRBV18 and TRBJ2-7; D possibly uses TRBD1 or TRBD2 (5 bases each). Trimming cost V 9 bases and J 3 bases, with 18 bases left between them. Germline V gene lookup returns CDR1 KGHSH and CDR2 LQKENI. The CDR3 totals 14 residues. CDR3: CARSFSGTNYEQYF. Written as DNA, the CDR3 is TGTGCCAGGTCATTTTCCGGGACCAACTACGAGCAGTACTTC.

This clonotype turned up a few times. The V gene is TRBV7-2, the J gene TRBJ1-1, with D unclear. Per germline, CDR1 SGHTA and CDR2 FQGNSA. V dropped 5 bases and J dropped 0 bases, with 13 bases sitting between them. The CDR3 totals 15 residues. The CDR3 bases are TGTGCCAGCAGCACTCGCGGGGTCATGAACACTGAAGCTTTCTTT. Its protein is CASSTRGVMNTEAFF.

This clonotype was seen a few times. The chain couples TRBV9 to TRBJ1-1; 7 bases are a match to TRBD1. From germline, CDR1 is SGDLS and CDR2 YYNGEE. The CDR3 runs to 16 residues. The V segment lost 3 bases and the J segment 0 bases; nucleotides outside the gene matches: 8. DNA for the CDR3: TGTGCCAGCAGCGGAAACAGGGGTTCTATGAACACTGAAGCTTTCTTT. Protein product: CASSGNRGSMNTEAFF.

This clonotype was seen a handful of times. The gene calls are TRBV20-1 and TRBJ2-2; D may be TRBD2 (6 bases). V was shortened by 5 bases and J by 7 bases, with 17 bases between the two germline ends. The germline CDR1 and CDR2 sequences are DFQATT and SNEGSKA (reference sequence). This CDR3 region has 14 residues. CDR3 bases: TGCAGTGCTTTCGGGGGAGTGGGACTCGGGGAGCTGTTTTTT. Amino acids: CSAFGGVGLGELFF.

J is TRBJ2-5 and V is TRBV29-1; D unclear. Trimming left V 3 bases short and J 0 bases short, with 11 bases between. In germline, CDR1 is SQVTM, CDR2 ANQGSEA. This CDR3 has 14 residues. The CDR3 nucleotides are TGCAGCGTTGAGGGCCGCGTGTACCAAGAGACCCAGTACTTC. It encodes CSVEGRVYQETQYF.

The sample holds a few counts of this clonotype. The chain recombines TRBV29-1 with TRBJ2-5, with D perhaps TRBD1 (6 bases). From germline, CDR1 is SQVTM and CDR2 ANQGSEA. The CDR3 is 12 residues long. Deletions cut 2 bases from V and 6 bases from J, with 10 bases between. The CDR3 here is CSVEWQGKTQYF. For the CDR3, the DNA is TGCAGCGTTGAATGGCAGGGGAAGACCCAGTACTTC.

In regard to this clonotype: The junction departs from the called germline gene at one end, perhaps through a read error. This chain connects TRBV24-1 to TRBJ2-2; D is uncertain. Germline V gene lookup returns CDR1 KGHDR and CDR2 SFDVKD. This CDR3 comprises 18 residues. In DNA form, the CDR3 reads TGTGCCACCAGTGATTTGCCTACCCTGGGCTGGAACACTGGGGAGCTGTTTTTT. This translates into CATSDLPTLGWNTGELFF.

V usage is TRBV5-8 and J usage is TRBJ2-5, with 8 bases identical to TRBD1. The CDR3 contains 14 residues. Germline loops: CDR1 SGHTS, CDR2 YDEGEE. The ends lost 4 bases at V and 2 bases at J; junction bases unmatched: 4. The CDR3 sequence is CASSHRDRQETQYF. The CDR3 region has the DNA TGTGCCAGCAGCCACCGGGACAGGCAAGAGACCCAGTACTTC.

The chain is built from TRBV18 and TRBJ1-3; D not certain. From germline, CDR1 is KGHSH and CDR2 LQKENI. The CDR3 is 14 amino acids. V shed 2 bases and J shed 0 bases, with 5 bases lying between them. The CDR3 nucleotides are TGTGCCAGCTCACCATGGGCCTCTGGAAACACCATATATTTT. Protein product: CASSPWASGNTIYF.